This T cell receptor (beta chain) was identified during a study of T cells in Graves' hyperthyroidism and ophthalmopathy. There were TCR beta CDR3 regions amplified from RNA transcripts. A first-round RT-PCR of the TCR CDR3 used the HTBI primer set. Each CDR3 protein gets one entry after TCRdb re-called the multiplex PCR reads with MiXCR. Here the sample spans about 180,000 distinct CDR3 sequences, about 18% being singletons. There are 14 residues in the CDR3. Trimming stripped 4 bases from V and 6 bases from J, with 15 bases between. The V gene's germline CDR1 is LGHDT and CDR2 YNNKEL (reference sequence). This clonotype was counted at least ten times. Approximately 10 ml of fresh peripheral blood supplied the PBMCs.

The sequence was obtained from a woman aged 50 to 60 with Graves' hyperthyroidism. The chain has TRBV3-1 and TRBJ1-2; D is ambiguous. The sample comprised blood. CDR3 residues: CASSPSPGFHGYTF. For the CDR3, the DNA is TGTGCCAGCAGCCCATCTCCGGGGTTCCATGGCTACACCTTC.